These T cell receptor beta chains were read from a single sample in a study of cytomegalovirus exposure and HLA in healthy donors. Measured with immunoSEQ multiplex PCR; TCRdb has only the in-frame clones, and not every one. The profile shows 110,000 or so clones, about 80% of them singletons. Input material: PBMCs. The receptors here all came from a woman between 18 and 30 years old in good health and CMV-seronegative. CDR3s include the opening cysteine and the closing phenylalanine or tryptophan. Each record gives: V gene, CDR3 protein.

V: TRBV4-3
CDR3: CASSQEDRGREDTEAFF

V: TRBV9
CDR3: CASSALSGGAHEQFF

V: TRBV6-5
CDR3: CASSYSLAGGTDTQYF

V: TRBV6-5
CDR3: CASSYSGAQHGNTIYF

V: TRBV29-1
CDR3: CSVESLKPSYGYTF

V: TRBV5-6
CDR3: CASSWGGSGANVLTF

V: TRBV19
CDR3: CASNPGGNQPQHF

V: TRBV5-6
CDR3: CASGPGDTEAFF

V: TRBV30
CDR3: CAWTPIGQPDEKLFF

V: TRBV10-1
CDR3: CASSDRQGPGEAFF

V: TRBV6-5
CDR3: CASSYYGVRGPGAQYF

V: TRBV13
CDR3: CASSYKRQGPNTEAFF

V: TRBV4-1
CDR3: CASSFQKQGNTEAFF

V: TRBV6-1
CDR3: CASRTRQALVF

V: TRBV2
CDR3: CASSAWTGGQSQPQHF

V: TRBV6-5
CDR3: CATRDRSGYQPQHF

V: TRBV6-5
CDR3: CASSSGRVHEQYF

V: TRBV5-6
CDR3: CASSLPSGYEQYF

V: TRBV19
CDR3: CASSIGPGANYGYTF

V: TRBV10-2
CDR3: CASRRGQFYEQYF